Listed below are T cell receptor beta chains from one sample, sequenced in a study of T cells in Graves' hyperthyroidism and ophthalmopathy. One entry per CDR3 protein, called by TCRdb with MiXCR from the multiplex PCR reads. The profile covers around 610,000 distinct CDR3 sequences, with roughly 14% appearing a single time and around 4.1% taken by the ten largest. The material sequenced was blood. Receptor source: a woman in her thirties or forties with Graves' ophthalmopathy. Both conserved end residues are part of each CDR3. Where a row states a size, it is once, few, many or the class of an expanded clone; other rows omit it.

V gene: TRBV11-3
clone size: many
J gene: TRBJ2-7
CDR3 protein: CASSSGSILGEQYF

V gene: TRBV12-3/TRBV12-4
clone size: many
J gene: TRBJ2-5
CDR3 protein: CASTSLGETQYF

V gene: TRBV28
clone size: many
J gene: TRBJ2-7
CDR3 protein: CASSPRQGNEQYF

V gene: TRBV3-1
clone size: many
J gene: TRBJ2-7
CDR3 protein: CASRGGPSYEQYF

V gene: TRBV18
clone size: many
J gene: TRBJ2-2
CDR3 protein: CASSPRQGDTGELFF

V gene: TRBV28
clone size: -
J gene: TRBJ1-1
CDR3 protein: CASRLDVSEAFF

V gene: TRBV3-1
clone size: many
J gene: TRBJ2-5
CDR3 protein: CASSPAGQTQETQYF

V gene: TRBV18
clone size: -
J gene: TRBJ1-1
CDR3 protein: CASSGQGSMNTEAFF

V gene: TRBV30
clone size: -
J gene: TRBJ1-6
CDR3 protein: CAWRGQGDSPLHF

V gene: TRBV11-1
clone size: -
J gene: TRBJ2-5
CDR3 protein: CASSQRQGAETQYF

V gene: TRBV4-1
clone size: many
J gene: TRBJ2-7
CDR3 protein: CASSQRGTGFDEQYF

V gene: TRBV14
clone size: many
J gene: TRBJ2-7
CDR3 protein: CASSRQAAGAYEQYF

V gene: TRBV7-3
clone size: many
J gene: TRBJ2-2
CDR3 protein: CASSLNPHIMGPNTGELFF

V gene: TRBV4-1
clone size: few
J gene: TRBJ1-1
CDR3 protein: CASSQDPSQNTKAFF

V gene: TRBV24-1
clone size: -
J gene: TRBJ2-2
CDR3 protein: CATSELGASGTGELFF

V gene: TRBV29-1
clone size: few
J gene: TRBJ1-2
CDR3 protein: CSAEGQVYGYTF

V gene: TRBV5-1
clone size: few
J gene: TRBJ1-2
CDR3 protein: CASSSTGGAASEGYTF

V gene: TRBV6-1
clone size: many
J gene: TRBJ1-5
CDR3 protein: CASRVVFSQPQHF

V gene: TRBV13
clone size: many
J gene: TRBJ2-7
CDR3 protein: CASSLGTGKYEQYF

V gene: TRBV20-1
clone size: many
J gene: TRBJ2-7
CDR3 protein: CSATGGGLPAGNEQYF

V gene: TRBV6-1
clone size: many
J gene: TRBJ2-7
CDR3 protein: CASGEPGRTDEQYF

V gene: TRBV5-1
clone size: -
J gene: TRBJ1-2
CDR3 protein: CASSLEGLPNYGYTF

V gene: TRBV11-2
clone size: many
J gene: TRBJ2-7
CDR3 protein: CASSTRQASNTYEQYF

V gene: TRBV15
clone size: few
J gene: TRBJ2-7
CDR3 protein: CATSRDIPGQGASYEQYF

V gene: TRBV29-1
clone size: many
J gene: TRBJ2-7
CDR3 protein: CSVELPASYEQYF

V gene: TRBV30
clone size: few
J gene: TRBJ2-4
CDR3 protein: CAWSETGGNIQYF

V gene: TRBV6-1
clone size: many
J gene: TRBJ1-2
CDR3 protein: CASKSIGDGYTF

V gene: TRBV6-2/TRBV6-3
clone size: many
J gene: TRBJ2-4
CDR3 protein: CASSTDRVLNIQYF

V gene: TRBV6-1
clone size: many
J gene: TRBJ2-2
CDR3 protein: CASSRTGTSVAGELFF

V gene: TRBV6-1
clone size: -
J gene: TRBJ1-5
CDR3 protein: CASSERGAPRRPQHF

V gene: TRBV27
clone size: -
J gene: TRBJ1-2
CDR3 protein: CASSDPGRSYYGYTF

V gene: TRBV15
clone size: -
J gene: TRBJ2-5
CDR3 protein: CATSRDLGGELEQETQYF

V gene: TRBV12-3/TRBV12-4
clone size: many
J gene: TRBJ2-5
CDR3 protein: CASRPRTGGETQYF

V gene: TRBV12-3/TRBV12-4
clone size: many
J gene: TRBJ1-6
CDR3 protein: CASTERGGFGYNSPLHF

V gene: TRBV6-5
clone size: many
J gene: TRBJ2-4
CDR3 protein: CASSYGPVNIQYF

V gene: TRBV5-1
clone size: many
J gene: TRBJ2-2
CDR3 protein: CASSPESGTNTGELFF

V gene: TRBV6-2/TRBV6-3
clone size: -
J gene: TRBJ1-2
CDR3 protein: CASTPPGTKRGYTF

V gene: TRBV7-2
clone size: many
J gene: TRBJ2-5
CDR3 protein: CASSSWTSRETQYF

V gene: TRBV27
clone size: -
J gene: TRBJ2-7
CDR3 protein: CASSLGLAGTSSYEQYF

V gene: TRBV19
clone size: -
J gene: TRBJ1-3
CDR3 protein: CASSMEQSSGNTIYF

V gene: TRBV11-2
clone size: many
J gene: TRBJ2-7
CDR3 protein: CASSPIPEDMNRQYF

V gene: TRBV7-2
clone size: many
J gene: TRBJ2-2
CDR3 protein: CASSLNQGNTGELFF

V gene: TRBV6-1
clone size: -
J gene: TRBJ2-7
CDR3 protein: CASRAGQGVYEQYF

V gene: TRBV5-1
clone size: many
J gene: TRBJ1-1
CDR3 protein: CASSPIDMNTEAFF

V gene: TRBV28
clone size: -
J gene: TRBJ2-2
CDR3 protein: CASSPISRRKNTGELFF

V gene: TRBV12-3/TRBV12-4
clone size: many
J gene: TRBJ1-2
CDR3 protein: CASSATRRSLNYGYTF

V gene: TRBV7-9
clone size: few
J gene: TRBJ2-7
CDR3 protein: CASSLEELDEQYF

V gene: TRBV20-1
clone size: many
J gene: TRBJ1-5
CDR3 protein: CSAGTRSNQPQHF

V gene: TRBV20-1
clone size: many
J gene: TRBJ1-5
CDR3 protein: CSARDGQGGQPQHF

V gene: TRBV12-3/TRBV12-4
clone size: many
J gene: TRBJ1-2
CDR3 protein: CASSLGFYGYTF

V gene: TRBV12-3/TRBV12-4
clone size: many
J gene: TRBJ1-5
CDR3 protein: CASMRRGLNQPQHF

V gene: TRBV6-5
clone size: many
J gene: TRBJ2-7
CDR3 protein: CASRGPGQGLSYEQYF

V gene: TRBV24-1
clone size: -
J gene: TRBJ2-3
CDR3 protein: CATSLGQGRVDTQYF

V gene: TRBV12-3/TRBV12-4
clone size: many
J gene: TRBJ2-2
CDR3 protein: CASRSTYTGELFF